The sequence of this TCR beta chain was determined in a study of cytomegalovirus exposure and HLA in healthy donors. Overall study results and limits: CMV antigen specificity of a few CMV-associated chains was confirmed in vitro. One variant, a missense change in DCLRE1C, was linked in a later analysis to TCR beta V- and J-gene trimming. Equally common other TCR beta chains were less clonally expanded than HLA-associated ones, a later analysis found.

The PCR ran on 60 Vbeta and 13 Jbeta primers. Here immunoSEQ multiplex PCR was the method, and the copy in TCRdb shows in-frame clones only, minus some. The data show 150,000 to 200,000 clones, over 75% seen once. Germline V gene lookup returns CDR1 MNHEY and CDR2 SMNVEV (reference sequence). Trimming stripped 4 bases from V and 4 bases from J, with 4 bases between. This CDR3 has 12 residues. Details on this clone: The antigen remains undetermined.

The TCR comes from a man aged 45-60 years in good health and CMV-seropositive. This chain uses TRBV27 with TRBJ2-2; D gene uncertain. Sequencing input: PBMCs. This chain's CDR3 is CASSYFTGELFF. In nucleotides, the CDR3 is TGTGCCAGCAGTTACTTCACCGGGGAGCTGTTTTTT.